The rows below give T cell receptor beta chains drawn from one sample of a study of regulatory T cells in long-lasting Graves disease. TCRdb passed the multiplex PCR reads through MiXCR, listing each CDR3 protein once. The data contain 550,000 to 650,000 distinct CDR3 sequences, approximately 16% of them singletons. The data were also submitted as part of a second study, on T cells in Graves' hyperthyroidism and ophthalmopathy.

The input for sequencing was peripheral blood mononuclear cells (PBMCs), taken at new diagnosis, from a patient treated with antithyroid drugs. Source of these receptors: a man between 18 and 35 years old with Graves disease. Each CDR3 is given with its conserved first and last residue. The D gene is left open where the match is weak. Expanded clones are given a class, and other clones once, few, many or no size at all.

v_call,j_call,d_call,clone_size,cdr3_nt,cdr3_aa
TRBV30,TRBJ1-1,NA,many,TGTGCCTGGGGGGCCGGGGCTGGAAACACTGAAGCTTTCTTT,CAWGAGAGNTEAFF
TRBV12-3/TRBV12-4,TRBJ1-3,NA,NA,TGCGCCAGCAGCTTGGAAGGCGGAAACACCATATATTTT,CASSLEGGNTIYF
TRBV5-1,TRBJ2-1,TRBD2,many,TGCGCCAGCAGCCCTAGCGGGGACTACTACAATGAGCAGTTCTTC,CASSPSGDYYNEQFF
TRBV29-1,TRBJ1-2,NA,many,TGCAGCGCCGTGGGGGGGCGAGGCTATGGCTACACCTTC,CSAVGGRGYGYTF
TRBV9,TRBJ2-7,NA,few,TGTGCCAGCGCCGTGGGAGGCTCCTACGAGCAGTACTTC,CASAVGGSYEQYF
TRBV5-1,TRBJ1-3,NA,few,TGCGCCAGCAGCCCTGCGCAGGCGGGAAACACCATATATTTT,CASSPAQAGNTIYF
TRBV6-1,TRBJ1-6,NA,NA,TGTGCCAGCCGTGACCAGTATTCGCCCGCTCCACCCCTCCACTTT,CASRDQYSPAPPLHF
TRBV7-3,TRBJ2-3,TRBD2,few,TGTGCCAGCAGCCCCCAGGTAGCGGGGTCCACAGATACGCAGTATTTT,CASSPQVAGSTDTQYF
TRBV3-1,TRBJ2-5,NA,few,TGTGCCAGCAAGGCGGGAGAGACCCAGTACTTC,CASKAGETQYF
TRBV27,TRBJ2-3,TRBD2,NA,TGTGCCAGCAGCCGAAAACCTCTACTAGCGGGGGGTAGCACAGATACGCAGTATTTT,CASSRKPLLAGGSTDTQYF
TRBV2,TRBJ1-1,NA,many,TGTGCCAGCCCCCCCGCGAACACTGAAGCTTTCTTT,CASPPANTEAFF
TRBV6-1,TRBJ2-7,NA,many,TGTGCCAGCAGTGAAAACGGGAGATCCGAGCAGTACTTC,CASSENGRSEQYF
TRBV27,TRBJ2-7,NA,NA,TGTGCCAGCAGTTTAGCGGGAAACAACTACGAGCAGTACTTC,CASSLAGNNYEQYF
TRBV12-3/TRBV12-4,TRBJ1-5,TRBD1,many,TGTGCCAGCAGCCCGGACAGGGCAAATCAGCCCCAGCATTTT,CASSPDRANQPQHF
TRBV9,TRBJ1-1,NA,few,TGTGCCAGCAGCGTAGAGGCTAGGAACACTGAAGCTTTCTTT,CASSVEARNTEAFF
TRBV20-1,TRBJ2-1,NA,many,TGCAGTGCCCTGAAGACCGGGACTTCTTACAATGAGCAGTTCTTC,CSALKTGTSYNEQFF
TRBV9,TRBJ1-4,TRBD1,NA,TGTGCCAGCAGCCCCCGGGACAGGGGGTTGCTGTTTTTT,CASSPRDRGLLFF
TRBV5-1,TRBJ2-2,NA,NA,TGCGCCAGCAACCCCTTTACGACACAAAACACCGGGGAGCTGTTTTTT,CASNPFTTQNTGELFF
TRBV19,TRBJ1-1,NA,NA,TGTGCCAGTAGTCCCCGCGTAGGGAGGAACACTGAAGCTTTCTTT,CASSPRVGRNTEAFF
TRBV2,TRBJ2-7,NA,NA,TGTGCCAGCAGGGGGTCGGCCTACGAGCAGTACTTC,CASRGSAYEQYF
TRBV28,TRBJ2-1,TRBD2,many,TGTGCCAGCAGCCTTATTTCCCTGGGCGGGAGGGACAATGAGCAGTTCTTC,CASSLISLGGRDNEQFF
TRBV30,TRBJ2-7,NA,many,TGTGCCTGGAGTTTAACAGGGTTTACACCCTACGAGCAGTACTTC,CAWSLTGFTPYEQYF
TRBV5-1,TRBJ2-7,NA,few,TGCGCCAGCAAGGCAGCTTCCTACGAGCAGTACTTC,CASKAASYEQYF
TRBV20-1,TRBJ2-1,NA,NA,TGCAGTGCTAGAGATGGACCCCACAATGAGCAGTTCTTC,CSARDGPHNEQFF
TRBV5-8,TRBJ2-7,TRBD2,NA,TGTGCCAGCAGGGGGAGGCGGGGGGCCTACGAGCAGTGCTTC,CASRGRRGAYEQCF
TRBV5-1,TRBJ1-5,TRBD1,many,TGCGCCAGCGCGGCGGGGACAGAACAGCCCCAGCATTTT,CASAAGTEQPQHF
TRBV20-1,TRBJ2-7,TRBD2,NA,TGCAGTGCTACAAGCGGGAGCTCCTACGAGCAGCACTTC,CSATSGSSYEQHF
TRBV4-1,TRBJ2-3,NA,NA,TGCGCCAGCAGCCGAGAATGGCGGCGGGGCACAGATACGCAGTATTTT,CASSREWRRGTDTQYF
TRBV27,TRBJ2-2,NA,NA,TGTGCCAGCAGTTTGGGGGCGAGGGAGCTGTTTTTT,CASSLGARELFF
TRBV28,TRBJ2-1,TRBD2,many,TGTGCCAGCACGCTAGCGGGAGGTAACAATGAGCAGTTCTTC,CASTLAGGNNEQFF
TRBV20-1,TRBJ2-7,TRBD1,many,TGCAGTGCTCCCCGGGACAGGGGCCCCTACGAGCAGTACTTC,CSAPRDRGPYEQYF
TRBV30,TRBJ2-1,TRBD1,NA,TGTGCCAGATCAGGGGGCTCCTACAATGAGCAGTTCTTC,CARSGGSYNEQFF